The entry below gives a single T cell receptor beta chain sequence along with its context. It has no known antigen specificity. Base-call qualities are not available, and no considerably larger clone is one nucleotide away. Libraries were prepared through the immunoSEQ multiplex PCR assay. The original pipeline was this. A statistical classification framework was built to diagnose cytomegalovirus status from the catalog of TCR beta chain sequences. TCRdb carries this immuneACCESS record with in-frame sequences only. Its versions omit some clonotypes, under half of them owing to an unresolved V gene in the studies checked, with the rest unexplained. The V and J calls and clone size come from that table; D and trimming were worked out from the DNA. For this sample there are about 73,000 clones; 85% to 95% appear just once. Of the sample, 3% to 3.5% falls within the top ten clones. The donors were included in the validation cohort of 90 to 150 subjects, a group kept apart from the roughly 680-subject first cohort.

This specimen comes from a study of cytomegalovirus exposure and HLA in healthy donors (TCRdb year 2017). In the study overall: According to a later analysis, the roughly 130 validation repertoires were produced on the same platform as the 680 or so repertoires of the first cohort. To predict cytomegalovirus infection status, the study combined high-throughput TCR immunosequencing, statistical association of individual TCRs with disease status, and machine learning. Along with the approximately 620-subject first cohort, a separate validation cohort of 120 different subjects was used. The aim of the study was to test whether cataloging public T cell receptors could identify signatures of past pathogen exposure. Findings and caveats that apply to the study as a whole: In the study, some 160 TCR beta chains were listed as associated with cytomegalovirus. In vitro tests confirmed that a few of the cytomegalovirus-associated TCR beta chains recognize cytomegalovirus antigens. Cytomegalovirus status was reported to be diagnosed by the classifier with high specificity and sensitivity in both the original and validation cohorts. Of the cluster scores, approximately 95% were above 0 in a later analysis, which found that TCRs clustered in the first cohort also tended to co-occur in the 110 or so validation repertoires. The authors suggested that the approach could potentially be generalized to other disease states and immunological phenotypes. While some public TCRs were present in many individuals, most TCR sequences turned up only very rarely across donors. The validation cohort had no HLA typing available for a later analysis, so co-occurrence within that cohort was assessed over all 120 or so repertoires.

The CDR3 runs 15 amino acids, cysteine and phenylalanine included. The CDR3 DNA has 45 bases and is translated from base 1. V gives up 3 bases and J gives up 5 bases, and the segment between their germline ends measures 16 bases. CDR1 SGHDN and CDR2 FVKESK are derived from the germline V gene. The source material was PBMCs. This chain joins TRBV14 to TRBJ1-2, and the D gene may be TRBD1, 5 bases matching. This clonotype was sampled from a man aged 18 to 29 in good health and CMV-seronegative. The CDR3 protein: CASSHGGVRLYGYTF. The DNA reads as follows: TGTGCCAGCAGCCACGGGGGGGTTAGGCTTTATGGCTACACCTTC.